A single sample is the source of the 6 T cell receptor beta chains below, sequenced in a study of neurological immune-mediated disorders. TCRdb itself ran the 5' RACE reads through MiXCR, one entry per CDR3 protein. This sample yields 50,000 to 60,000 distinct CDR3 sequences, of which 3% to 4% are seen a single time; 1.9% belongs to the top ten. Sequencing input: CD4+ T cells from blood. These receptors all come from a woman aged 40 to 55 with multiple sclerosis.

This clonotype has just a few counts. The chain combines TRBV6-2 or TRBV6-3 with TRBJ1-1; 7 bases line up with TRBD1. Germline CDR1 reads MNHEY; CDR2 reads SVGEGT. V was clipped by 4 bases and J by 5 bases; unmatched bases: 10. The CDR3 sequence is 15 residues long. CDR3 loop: CASSSIRDRSTEAFF. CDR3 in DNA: TGTGCCAGCAGTTCGATTCGGGACAGATCTACTGAAGCTTTCTTT.

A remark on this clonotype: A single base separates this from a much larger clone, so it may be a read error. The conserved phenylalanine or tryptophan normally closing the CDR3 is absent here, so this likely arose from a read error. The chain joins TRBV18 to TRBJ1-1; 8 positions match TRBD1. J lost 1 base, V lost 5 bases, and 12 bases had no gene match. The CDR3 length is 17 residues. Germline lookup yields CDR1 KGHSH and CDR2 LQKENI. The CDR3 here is CASSSTRGPLSNTEAFS. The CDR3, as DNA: TGTGCCAGCTCAAGCACCAGGGGGCCTCTTTCGAACACTGAAGCTTTCTCT.

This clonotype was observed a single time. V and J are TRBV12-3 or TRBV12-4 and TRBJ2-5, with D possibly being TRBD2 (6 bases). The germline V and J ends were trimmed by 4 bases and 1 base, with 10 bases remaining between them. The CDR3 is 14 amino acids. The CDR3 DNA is TGTGCCAGCAGTTGGGACTCTCCCCAAGAGACCCAGTACTTC. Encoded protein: CASSWDSPQETQYF.

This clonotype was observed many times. The CDR3 DNA reads TGTGCCAGCAGTACACGGGAAGGCACTGAAGCTTTCTTT. It specifies CASSTREGTEAFF. The gene calls are TRBV12-3 or TRBV12-4 and TRBJ1-1, with D unclear. The V end lost 5 bases, the J end lost 4 bases, and 11 bases lay between the germline ends. CDR3 length: 13 residues.

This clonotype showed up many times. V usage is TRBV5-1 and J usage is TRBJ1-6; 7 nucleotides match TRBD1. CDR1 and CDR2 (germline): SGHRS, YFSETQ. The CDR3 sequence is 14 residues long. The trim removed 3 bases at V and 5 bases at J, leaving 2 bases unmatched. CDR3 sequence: CASSSGQNNSPLHF. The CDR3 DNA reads TGCGCCAGCAGCTCGGGACAGAATAATTCACCCCTCCACTTT.

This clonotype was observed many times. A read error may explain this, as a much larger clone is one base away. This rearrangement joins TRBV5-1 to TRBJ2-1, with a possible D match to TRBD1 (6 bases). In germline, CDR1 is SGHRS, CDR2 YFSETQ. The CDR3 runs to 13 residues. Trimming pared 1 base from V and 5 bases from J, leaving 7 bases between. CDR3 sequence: CASSLTGNNEQFF. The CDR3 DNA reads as TGCGCCAGCAGCTTGACAGGGAACAATGAGCAGTTCTTC.